This T cell receptor (beta chain) was recovered during a study of cytomegalovirus exposure and HLA in healthy donors. Study outcomes and limitations: The study reported that TCR beta sequences accurately predicted HLA-A and HLA-B alleles in most subjects. The availability of immune exposure information extended only to CMV serostatus.

In the PCR, 60 Vbeta and 13 Jbeta primers were used. Per the original data handling: Some 9.9 million shared chains were among around 80 million unique TCR beta chains counted in a later analysis. The assay was immunoSEQ multiplex PCR, and TCRdb's table has in-frame clones only and misses some. V, J and clone size were drawn from that table, and D and trimming were deduced from the DNA. The sample holds about 150,000 clones, around 84% seen once. Trimming stripped 5 bases from V and 5 bases from J, with 19 bases between. Germline assignment: CDR1 SGHVS and CDR2 FQNEAQ. The CDR3 runs 16 residues. As to this clone: As yet, its antigen is unknown.

The sequencing input was PBMCs. This receptor was obtained from a woman between 18 and 30 years old in good health and CMV-seronegative. This chain links TRBV7-8 with TRBJ1-5; D remains unclear. The CDR3 here is CASSPQPPPGYQPQHF. The CDR3 coding sequence is TGTGCCAGCAGCCCCCAACCCCCCCCGGGTTATCAGCCCCAGCATTTT.